A single sample gave rise to the 2 T cell receptor beta chains below, sequenced in a study of radiotherapy plus CTLA-4 blockade in lung cancer. The repertoire was sequenced with immunoSEQ multiplex PCR; TCRdb's copy has only in-frame clones and lacks some. This sample yields tens of thousands of clones, of which 72% are seen a single time; around 15% belongs to the top ten. Sequenced here: peripheral blood, sampled from a patient treated with radiotherapy plus ipilimumab. The source is a human donor with non-small cell lung cancer that progressed on radiotherapy plus ipilimumab.

The chain combines TRBV6-5 with TRBJ2-5; tentatively, D is TRBD2 (6 bases). Trimming removed 5 bases from V and 0 bases from J, with 10 bases in between. Germline values: CDR1 MNHEY, CDR2 SVGAGI. The length of the CDR3 is 14 residues. CDR3 nucleotide sequence: TGTGCCAGCAGTCCCCTAGCGTACCAAGAGACCCAGTACTTC. Translating it yields CASSPLAYQETQYF.

The rearrangement joins TRBV4-3 to TRBJ2-2; 9 bases match TRBD1. With V trimmed by 0 bases and J by 8 bases, 7 bases remained unmatched. The V gene's germline CDR1 is LGHNA and CDR2 YSLEER. The CDR3 has 16 amino acids. This CDR3 reads CASSQDTGQGSGELFF. The CDR3 DNA reads as TGCGCCAGCAGCCAAGATACGGGACAGGGTAGTGGGGAGCTGTTTTTT.